The entry below gives a single T cell receptor (beta chain) sequence along with its context. Its target is unknown. Some clones are missing from TCRdb's copy, which holds only in-frame ones; the method was immunoSEQ multiplex PCR. The table has 2 million or so clones, about 94% seen once; the top ten hold 0.85% to 1.2%. Germline V lookup: CDR1 SGHAT, CDR2 FQNNGV. The trim removed 7 bases at V and 2 bases at J, leaving 5 bases unmatched. This CDR3 has 14 residues. These data originate in a study of shared clonotypes between healthy human individuals. Across the whole study: Each donor had three CD4 naive, three CD4 memory, two CD8 naive and one CD8 memory plate. Broader study findings: What naive subsets generally showed was a larger estimated richness than memory subsets showed.

Naive CD8 cells lacked CD45RO, underwent positive selection for CCR7 and left out terminally differentiated effector memory CD45RA+ cells. The source of this sequence is a man aged 18 to 30 in good health. The specimen sequenced was naive CD8+ T cells sorted from blood. This rearrangement joins TRBV11-2 to TRBJ2-7; 10 bases align to TRBD1. CDR3 region: CASNAGTGAYEQYF. As DNA, the CDR3 is TGTGCCAGCAATGCGGGGACAGGGGCCTACGAGCAGTACTTC.